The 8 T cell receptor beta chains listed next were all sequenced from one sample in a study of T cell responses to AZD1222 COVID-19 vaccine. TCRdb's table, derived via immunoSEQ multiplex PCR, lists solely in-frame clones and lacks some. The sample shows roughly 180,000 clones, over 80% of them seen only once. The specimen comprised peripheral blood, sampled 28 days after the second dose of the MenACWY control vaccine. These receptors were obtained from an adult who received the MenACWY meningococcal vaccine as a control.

The CDR3 here is CASSFTGGWGTDTQYF. The CDR3 DNA reads as TGTGCCAGCAGCTTTACAGGGGGTTGGGGCACAGATACGCAGTATTTT. The rearrangement links TRBV11-2 to TRBJ2-3, with 8 bases fitting TRBD1. Germline values: CDR1 SGHAT, CDR2 FQNNGV. CDR3 length equals 16 residues. With V trimmed by 3 bases and J by 1 base, 6 bases remained unmatched.

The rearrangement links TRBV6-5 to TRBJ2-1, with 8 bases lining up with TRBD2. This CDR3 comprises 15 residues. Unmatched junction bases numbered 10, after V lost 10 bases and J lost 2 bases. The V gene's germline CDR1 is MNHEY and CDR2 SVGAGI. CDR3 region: CATGAGGHTYNEQFF. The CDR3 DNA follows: TGTGCCACTGGGGCGGGGGGCCACACCTACAATGAGCAGTTCTTC.

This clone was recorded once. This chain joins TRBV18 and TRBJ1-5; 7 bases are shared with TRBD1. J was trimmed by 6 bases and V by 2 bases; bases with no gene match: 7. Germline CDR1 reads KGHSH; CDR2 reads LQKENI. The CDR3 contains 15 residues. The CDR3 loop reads CASSPNHRGGQPQHF. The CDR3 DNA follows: TGTGCCAGCTCACCAAACCACAGGGGAGGTCAGCCCCAGCATTTT.

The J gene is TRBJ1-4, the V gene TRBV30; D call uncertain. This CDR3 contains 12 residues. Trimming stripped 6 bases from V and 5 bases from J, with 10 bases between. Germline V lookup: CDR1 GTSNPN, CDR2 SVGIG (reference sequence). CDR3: CACSGFNEKLFF. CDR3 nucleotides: TGTGCCTGTTCTGGGTTCAATGAAAAACTGTTTTTT.

The CDR3 nucleotides are TGTGCCAGCAGAGCCTCCCTAACTGAAAAACTGTTTTTT. Translating gives CASRASLTEKLFF. The genes are TRBV28 and TRBJ1-4; unclear D gene. Germline loops: CDR1 MDHEN, CDR2 SYDVKM. The CDR3 is 13 residues long. Deletions cut 6 bases from V and 7 bases from J, with 12 bases between.

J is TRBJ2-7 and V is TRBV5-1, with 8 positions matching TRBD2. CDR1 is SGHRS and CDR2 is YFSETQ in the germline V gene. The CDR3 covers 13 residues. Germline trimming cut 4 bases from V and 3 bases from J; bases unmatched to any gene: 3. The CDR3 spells CASSAGGRYEQYF. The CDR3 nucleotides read TGCGCCAGCAGCGCGGGGGGACGCTACGAGCAGTACTTC.

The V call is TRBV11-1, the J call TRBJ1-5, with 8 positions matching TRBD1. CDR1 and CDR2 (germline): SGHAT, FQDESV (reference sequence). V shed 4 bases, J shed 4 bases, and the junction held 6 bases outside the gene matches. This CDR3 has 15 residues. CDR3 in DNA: TGTGCCAGCAGCTCGGACAGGGCGAGGAATCAGCCCCAGCATTTT. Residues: CASSSDRARNQPQHF.

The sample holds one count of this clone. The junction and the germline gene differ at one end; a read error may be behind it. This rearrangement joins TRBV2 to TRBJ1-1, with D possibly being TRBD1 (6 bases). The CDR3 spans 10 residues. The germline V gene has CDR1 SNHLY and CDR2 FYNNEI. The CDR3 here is CASSRQEPVF. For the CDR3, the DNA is TGTGCCAGCAGCCGACAGGAACCCGTGTTT.